This T cell receptor beta chain emerged from a study of blood T cell repertoires in COVID-19. Study as a whole: Some COVID-19 samples were acute and others convalescent; all came from the United States, Italy and Spain. Sources were T cells, B-cell-depleted T cells, or PBMCs; the material itself was cDNA or gDNA.

Germline lookup yields CDR1 SGHTA and CDR2 FQGNSA. Between the trimmed V and J ends, which lost 5 bases and 5 bases, there was a span of 21 bases. The CDR3 has 16 amino acids. Under the authors' procedure: By means of reference gene primer amplification, nucleated cell counts were estimated. Produced via immunoSEQ multiplex PCR; TCRdb's table is partial and in-frame only. V and J calls and clone size come straight from that table; D and trimming were deduced from the DNA. The data contain approximately 120,000 clones, less than 90% of them seen just once; the ten biggest clones take up 25% to 30%. The clonotype was recovered from a woman aged 80 or over with acute or convalescent COVID-19. V gene TRBV7-2 combines with J gene TRBJ2-5, with a possible D match to TRBD2 (7 bases). Sequencing was carried out using peripheral blood. CDR3 nucleotides: TGTGCCAGCAGCCATGGAGGGGGGGGAGGATACGAGACCCAGTACTTC. This codes for CASSHGGGGGYETQYF. Full variable domain (outside the CDR3, taken from reference TRBV7-2 and TRBJ2-5): GAGVSQSPSNKVTEKGKDVELRCDPISGHTALYWYRQSLGQGLEFLIYFQGNSAPDKSGLPSDRFSAERTGGSVSTLTIQRTQQEDSAVYLCASSHGGGGGYETQYFGPGTRLLVL.